The entry below gives a single T cell receptor (beta chain) sequence along with its context. What it recognizes is unknown. The data originate from a study of T-cell memory formation after mild COVID-19. Study-wide findings and caveats: Clones contracting day 15 to 85 were balanced CD4/CD8; later expanders leaned CD4+.

Constant-segment primers served in 5'RACE that generated TCR alpha and TCR beta cDNA libraries bearing sample barcodes and UMIs. TCRdb called the 5' RACE reads again in MiXCR, with one record for every CDR3 protein. Found here are fewer than 95,000 distinct CDR3 sequences, 10% to 15% of them singletons; the top ten hold roughly a quarter. This CDR3 contains 15 residues. With 6 bases clipped from V and 2 bases from J, the junction kept 7 bases outside the gene matches. The V gene's germline CDR1 is DFQATT and CDR2 SNEGSKA (reference sequence). Sample: PBMCs or a T cell subset sorted from them (not recorded which). This clonotype was sampled from an adult woman who had mild COVID-19 (a few samples of this study predate the infection). Cell type and time point are not known. The chain joins TRBV20-1 to TRBJ2-1; TRBD2 agrees at 10 bases. The CDR3 reads CSALTLAGAYNEQFF. CDR3 bases: TGCAGTGCGTTGACTCTAGCGGGGGCCTACAATGAGCAGTTCTTC.